This T cell receptor (beta chain) was sequenced during a study of Ad26.COV2.S vaccination and SARS-CoV-2 variants. Study context: Administration of Ad26.COV2.S was intramuscular, either once or twice 56 days apart.

This clone has a handful of counts. Its target is not known. Study-wide points: Greater spike-specific TCR breadth was seen in vaccine recipients than in placebo recipients.

The treatment was: 19 received Ad26.COV2.S at low or high dose, single or two shots; five or six received placebo; per-sample allocation not given. Sample collection was performed on day 63 after the first vaccine or placebo injection. Data came from immunoSEQ multiplex PCR; TCRdb stores just in-frame clones and leaves some out. The repertoire holds 300,000 to 350,000 clones, with just over 85% as singletons. The sample consisted of peripheral blood, taken in a trial of Ad26.COV2.S vaccine versus placebo. The receptor was derived from a person aged 18 to 65 who received the Ad26.COV2.S COVID-19 vaccine or a placebo.

This CDR3 reads CASSFGNTEAFF. The DNA for the CDR3 is TGTGCCAGCAGTTTCGGGAACACTGAAGCTTTCTTT. This sequence joins TRBV25-1 and TRBJ1-1; the D is unclear. This CDR3 has 12 residues. Trimming stripped 5 bases from V and 1 base from J, with 5 bases between. CDR1 and CDR2 from the germline V gene are MGHDK and SYGVNS.